These T cell receptor beta chains were read from a single sample in a study of T cell changes during pregnancy in multiple sclerosis. Profiling relied on immunoSEQ multiplex PCR, and the TCRdb table lists in-frame clones only, not all of them. The sample yields around 80,000 clones, 94% seen once. Sequences were derived from peripheral blood, sampled in the second trimester of pregnancy. These TCRs come from a female donor in good health, enrolled as a control in a pregnancy study. The CDR3 runs from the conserved cysteine through the conserved F or W. Each record gives: CDR3 length, J gene, clone size, V gene, D gene, CDR3 DNA, CDR3 protein. The D gene is left open where the match is weak. Clone size is given for some rows only: seen once, a few or many times, or a class if the clone is expanded.

len: 14; j_gene: TRBJ2-7; abundance: -; v_gene: TRBV6-1; d_gene: TRBD1; CDR3nt: TGTGCCAGCAGGCCGGGACAGGGGATCCACGAGCAGTACTTC; CDR3aa: CASRPGQGIHEQYF
len: 15; j_gene: TRBJ2-5; abundance: -; v_gene: TRBV4-1; d_gene: -; CDR3nt: TGCGCCAGCAGCCAAAGGACCCAGGGAACCACGCCCCAGTACTTC; CDR3aa: CASSQRTQGTTPQYF
len: 13; j_gene: TRBJ2-7; abundance: -; v_gene: TRBV7-9; d_gene: -; CDR3nt: TGTGCCAGCAGCCCAGGGGCGAGTTACGAGCAGTACTTC; CDR3aa: CASSPGASYEQYF
len: 18; j_gene: TRBJ1-2; abundance: -; v_gene: TRBV28; d_gene: TRBD1; CDR3nt: TGTGCCAGCAGTTTACTGCGCCCTGGGACAGGGGGAGGTTATGGCTACACCTTC; CDR3aa: CASSLLRPGTGGGYGYTF
len: 15; j_gene: TRBJ2-1; abundance: once; v_gene: TRBV28; d_gene: TRBD2; CDR3nt: TGTGCCAGCAGCCCCATAGCGGGAGCATACAATGAGCAGTTCTTC; CDR3aa: CASSPIAGAYNEQFF
len: 16; j_gene: TRBJ2-5; abundance: -; v_gene: TRBV27; d_gene: TRBD2; CDR3nt: TGTGCCAGCAAGAAGACTAGCGGGAGCCCTGGGGGGACCCAGTACTTC; CDR3aa: CASKKTSGSPGGTQYF
len: 16; j_gene: TRBJ1-3; abundance: -; v_gene: TRBV28; d_gene: -; CDR3nt: TGTGCCAGCAGTTTACCCAGGGAAGGCTCTGGAAACACCATATATTTT; CDR3aa: CASSLPREGSGNTIYF
len: 14; j_gene: TRBJ1-1; abundance: -; v_gene: TRBV2; d_gene: -; CDR3nt: TGTGCCAGCAGTGAATCAAGGGGGGGGCCTGAAGCTTTCTTT; CDR3aa: CASSESRGGPEAFF
len: 15; j_gene: TRBJ1-1; abundance: -; v_gene: TRBV4-1; d_gene: TRBD1; CDR3nt: TGCGCCAGCAGCCAAGATTTGGGGACAGGGTCTGAAGCTTTCTTT; CDR3aa: CASSQDLGTGSEAFF
len: 17; j_gene: TRBJ2-6; abundance: -; v_gene: TRBV5-1; d_gene: -; CDR3nt: TGCGCCAGCAGCTTGGGGGGCACGATCTCTGGGGCCAACGTCCTGACTTTC; CDR3aa: CASSLGGTISGANVLTF
len: 17; j_gene: TRBJ2-1; abundance: -; v_gene: TRBV7-2; d_gene: -; CDR3nt: TGTGCCAGCAGCTTAGATACGGGCGGGAAAGTCTACAATGAGCAGTTCTTC; CDR3aa: CASSLDTGGKVYNEQFF
len: 15; j_gene: TRBJ2-1; abundance: -; v_gene: TRBV2; d_gene: TRBD1; CDR3nt: TGTGCCAGTGCTACGGCAGGGGGAGACTACAATGAGCAGTTCTTC; CDR3aa: CASATAGGDYNEQFF
len: 14; j_gene: TRBJ2-2; abundance: once; v_gene: TRBV29-1; d_gene: -; CDR3nt: TGCAGCGTTGAAGAGGGCCTTAACACCGGGGAGCTGTTTTTT; CDR3aa: CSVEEGLNTGELFF
len: 15; j_gene: TRBJ1-3; abundance: -; v_gene: TRBV9; d_gene: -; CDR3nt: TGTGCCAGCAGCTTTGGACAACTCTCTGGAAACACCATATATTTT; CDR3aa: CASSFGQLSGNTIYF
len: 15; j_gene: TRBJ1-2; abundance: once; v_gene: TRBV5-1; d_gene: -; CDR3nt: TGCGCCAGCAGCGCCGGGGGGGTAAAGGGCTATGGCTACACCTTC; CDR3aa: CASSAGGVKGYGYTF
len: 16; j_gene: TRBJ2-1; abundance: -; v_gene: TRBV15; d_gene: -; CDR3nt: TGTGCCACCAGCAACCAGGGGGGAGTGGACTACAATGAGCAGTTCTTC; CDR3aa: CATSNQGGVDYNEQFF
len: 14; j_gene: TRBJ1-1; abundance: -; v_gene: TRBV4-2; d_gene: TRBD1; CDR3nt: TGTGCCAGCAGGGAAGGACAGGGGAACACTGAAGCTTTCTTT; CDR3aa: CASREGQGNTEAFF
len: 17; j_gene: TRBJ2-1; abundance: -; v_gene: TRBV27; d_gene: TRBD2; CDR3nt: TGTGCCAGCAGTTTAATCGGGACTAGCGGGAGTATCAATGAGCAGTTCTTC; CDR3aa: CASSLIGTSGSINEQFF
len: 16; j_gene: TRBJ2-7; abundance: once; v_gene: TRBV4-1; d_gene: -; CDR3nt: TGCGCCAGCAGCCAAGATGACAGGTCCCTGAGCTACGAGCAGTACTTC; CDR3aa: CASSQDDRSLSYEQYF
len: 14; j_gene: TRBJ2-3; abundance: -; v_gene: TRBV5-5; d_gene: -; CDR3nt: TGTGCCAGCAGCCCGGACTGGAACACAGATACGCAGTATTTT; CDR3aa: CASSPDWNTDTQYF
len: 15; j_gene: TRBJ1-1; abundance: -; v_gene: TRBV28; d_gene: TRBD1; CDR3nt: TGTGCCAGCAGACCGACGGACAGGGGGCCGACTGAAGCTTTCTTT; CDR3aa: CASRPTDRGPTEAFF
len: 17; j_gene: TRBJ1-5; abundance: -; v_gene: TRBV28; d_gene: TRBD1; CDR3nt: TGTGCCAGCAGCCCCCATAGGGACAGGGTAAGCAATCAGCCCCAGCATTTT; CDR3aa: CASSPHRDRVSNQPQHF
len: 14; j_gene: TRBJ2-5; abundance: -; v_gene: TRBV10-3; d_gene: TRBD2; CDR3nt: TGTGCCATCAGTCCGAGGGAGGGTGGAGAGACCCAGTACTTC; CDR3aa: CAISPREGGETQYF
len: 16; j_gene: TRBJ2-3; abundance: -; v_gene: TRBV5-1; d_gene: -; CDR3nt: TGCGCCAGCAGCTTGGAGACACCCAGGACAACAGATACGCAGTATTTT; CDR3aa: CASSLETPRTTDTQYF
len: 13; j_gene: TRBJ2-7; abundance: -; v_gene: TRBV7-2; d_gene: -; CDR3nt: TGTGCCAGCAGCTGGGGCCTGACCTACGAGCAGTACTTC; CDR3aa: CASSWGLTYEQYF